A selection of T cell receptor beta chains follows, all from one sample in a study of blood T cell repertoires in COVID-19. The assay was immunoSEQ multiplex PCR, and TCRdb's table has in-frame clones only and misses some. The data contain about 190,000 clones, around 80% of them singletons. The sequencing sample was made of peripheral blood. These TCRs come from a woman aged 60-75 years with COVID-19, enrolled during active disease. The conserved cysteine and the conserved F or W are not part of the CDR3 here. Fields, in order: J gene, CDR3 length, V gene, CDR3 protein.

j_gene: TRBJ2-3
len: 11
v_gene: TRBV3-1/TRBV3-2
CDR3aa: ASSQLPEGTQY

j_gene: TRBJ2-5
len: 13
v_gene: TRBV6-2/TRBV6-3
CDR3aa: ASSYEGGPVWSQY

j_gene: TRBJ1-5
len: 14
v_gene: TRBV6-1
CDR3aa: ASRVFTGHSNQPQH

j_gene: TRBJ2-3
len: 14
v_gene: TRBV10-3
CDR3aa: AISVSLPAQTDTQY

j_gene: TRBJ2-3
len: 14
v_gene: TRBV7-3
CDR3aa: ASRGHRRGNTDTQY

j_gene: TRBJ2-5
len: 12
v_gene: TRBV5-1
CDR3aa: ASSRTGAQETQY

j_gene: TRBJ2-5
len: 14
v_gene: TRBV7-8
CDR3aa: ASSLPRGGAGETQY

j_gene: TRBJ2-5
len: 13
v_gene: TRBV27
CDR3aa: ASSYTGGLSETQY

j_gene: TRBJ1-2
len: 14
v_gene: TRBV7-2
CDR3aa: ASSLMGTGGHYGYT

j_gene: TRBJ1-2
len: 12
v_gene: TRBV7-2
CDR3aa: ASSFPQGIRGYT

j_gene: TRBJ2-2
len: 12
v_gene: TRBV6-5
CDR3aa: ASNNRGGTGELF

j_gene: TRBJ1-2
len: 13
v_gene: TRBV4-3
CDR3aa: ASSQVTDSNYGYT

j_gene: TRBJ2-1
len: 13
v_gene: TRBV5-1
CDR3aa: ASSPTTYSYNEQF

j_gene: TRBJ2-7
len: 12
v_gene: TRBV5-1
CDR3aa: ASSPGQGASEQY

j_gene: TRBJ1-1
len: 12
v_gene: TRBV7-3
CDR3aa: ASSLRQGSTEAF

j_gene: TRBJ1-2
len: 11
v_gene: TRBV11-2
CDR3aa: ASSLGGSYGYT

j_gene: TRBJ1-2
len: 14
v_gene: TRBV3-1/TRBV3-2
CDR3aa: ASSPRPPGQIYGYT

j_gene: TRBJ1-2
len: 12
v_gene: TRBV27
CDR3aa: ASSPGGVAYGYT

j_gene: TRBJ2-2
len: 15
v_gene: TRBV9
CDR3aa: ASSVEGTSGSTGELF

j_gene: TRBJ2-2
len: 18
v_gene: TRBV9
CDR3aa: ASSVGGGRGDIGNTGELF

j_gene: TRBJ2-7
len: 14
v_gene: TRBV10-1
CDR3aa: ASIYFPGQGAYEQY

j_gene: TRBJ1-4
len: 11
v_gene: TRBV7-2
CDR3aa: ASSFGHREKLF

j_gene: TRBJ2-2
len: 14
v_gene: TRBV7-7
CDR3aa: ASSPNGEQTTGELF

j_gene: TRBJ2-5
len: 13
v_gene: TRBV5-1
CDR3aa: ASSYGQGRKETQY

j_gene: TRBJ1-6
len: 12
v_gene: TRBV11-2
CDR3aa: ASSLPPRDSPLH

j_gene: TRBJ1-5
len: 15
v_gene: TRBV7-9
CDR3aa: ASSSPSVGQVNQPQH